This T cell receptor beta chain was found in a study of PD-1 blockade in mismatch repair-deficient tumors. Study-wide results and caveats: Tumor-resident clones, often absent from pretreatment blood, expanded after pembrolizumab and then contracted.

The repertoire was sequenced with immunoSEQ multiplex PCR; TCRdb's copy has only in-frame clones and lacks some. The sample holds around 40,000 clones, 80% to 85% seen once. The CDR3 length is 15 residues. Germline CDR1 SNHLY, CDR2 FYNNEI. The V and J ends lost 4 bases and 7 bases, in that order; junction bases with no gene match: 9. As concerns this clone: What it recognizes is unknown.

Mismatch repair deficiency was confirmed in all patients, by PCR or immunohistochemistry. The sequences come from PBMCs, collected roughly nine months after starting pembrolizumab. The sequence was obtained from an adult with mismatch repair-deficient cancer. The rearrangement links TRBV2 to TRBJ2-2, with 7 bases identical to TRBD2. The CDR3 region has the DNA TGTGCCAGCAGTGGCGGGAGCGCGAGAGGCGGGGAGCTGTTTTTT. It yields the protein CASSGGSARGGELFF. Supplemented by reference TRBV2 and TRBJ2-2, the full variable domain reads EPEVTQTPSHQVTQMGQEVILRCVPISNHLYFYWYRQILGQKVEFLVSFYNNEISEKSEIFDDQFSVERPDGSNFTLKIRSTKLEDSAMYFCASSGGSARGGELFFGEGSRLTVL.